This TCR beta chain was recovered during a study of cytomegalovirus exposure and HLA in healthy donors. Findings and caveats of the study: High sensitivity and specificity were reportedly achieved when the classifier diagnosed cytomegalovirus status.

This CDR3 is 15 amino acids long. The V end was cut by 0 bases, the J end by 0 bases, with 8 bases between. The germline CDR1 and CDR2 sequences are SGHRS and YFSETQ. A remark on this clone: What it binds is unknown.

In the PCR, 60 Vbeta and 13 Jbeta primers were used. Profiled with immunoSEQ multiplex PCR; TCRdb holds only in-frame clones, not every one. Its table records approximately 50,000 clones. The sequence was collected from a female donor in good health and CMV-seronegative. V gene TRBV5-1 combines with J gene TRBJ2-3, with D perhaps matching TRBD1 (6 bases). The sequencing sample was made of PBMCs. This CDR3 reads CASSLVGGSTDTQYF. DNA for the CDR3: TGCGCCAGCAGCTTGGTTGGGGGCAGCACAGATACGCAGTATTTT.